This passage covers 11 T cell receptor beta chains from one sample sequenced in a study of T cells in Graves' hyperthyroidism and ophthalmopathy (dated by TCRdb to about 2019). The library relied on multiplex PCR. Sequencing used an Illumina HiSeq 2000. The TCR beta CDR3 regions were amplified from RNA transcripts. For the first round of RT-PCR on the TCR CDR3, the HTBI primer set was used together with the Qiagen OneStep RT-PCR kit. TCRdb reprocessed the public reads (quality trimming at Q25 with fastp, clone calling with MiXCR) and kept in-frame beta chains. Each record represents a unique CDR3 protein, reported with the most common genes and DNA among its rows. The sample includes some 300,000 distinct CDR3 sequences, with roughly 19% observed a single time. Of the sample, less than 40% falls within the top ten clones. Material: blood. These receptors all come from a man aged 45-65 years with Graves' ophthalmopathy.

The chain has TRBV6-5 and TRBJ2-7; unclear D gene. Trimming left V 2 bases short and J 1 base short, with 9 bases between. The CDR3 contains 14 residues. Germline lookup yields CDR1 MNHEY and CDR2 SVGAGI. The CDR3 region is CASSYGPRSYEQYF. In DNA, the CDR3 is TGTGCCAGCAGTTACGGACCCCGTTCCTACGAGCAGTACTTC.

The genes are TRBV2 and TRBJ2-1; the match to TRBD2 covers 12 bases. The CDR3 loop spans 17 amino acids. From germline, CDR1 is SNHLY and CDR2 FYNNEI. After removal of 2 bases from V and 4 bases from J, the junction contained 6 bases not matched to a gene. CDR3 sequence: CASSELAGGRVYNEQFF. Here the CDR3 DNA reads TGTGCCAGCAGTGAACTAGCGGGAGGGCGGGTATACAATGAGCAGTTCTTC.

This clonotype was seen only a few times. The rearrangement links TRBV14 to TRBJ1-1; D call uncertain. This CDR3 region has 12 residues. Germline-derived CDR1 and CDR2 are SGHDN and FVKESK. Trimming removed 1 base from V and 10 bases from J, with 10 bases in between. The CDR3 spells CASSQGYVGAFF. In DNA form, the CDR3 reads TGTGCCAGCAGCCAAGGATACGTGGGAGCTTTCTTT.

J is TRBJ1-4 and V is TRBV7-2, with no clear D. CDR3 length: 11 amino acids. V shed 5 bases and J shed 8 bases, with 6 bases lying between them. Germline V CDR1 and CDR2: SGHTA, FQGNSA. DNA for the CDR3: TGTGCCAGCAGCCCTGGGGAAAAACTGTTTTTT. Its translation is CASSPGEKLFF. Together with reference TRBV7-2 and TRBJ1-4, the CDR3 gives the full variable domain: GAGVSQSPSNKVTEKGKDVELRCDPISGHTALYWYRQSLGQGLEFLIYFQGNSAPDKSGLPSDRFSAERTGGSVSTLTIQRTQQEDSAVYLCASSPGEKLFFGSGTQLSVL.

The V gene is TRBV3-1, the J gene TRBJ2-4; D is tentatively TRBD1 or TRBD2 (5 bases each). There are 17 residues in the CDR3. The germline CDR1 and CDR2 sequences are LGHDT and YNNKEL (reference sequence). V lost 3 bases and J lost 4, with 19 bases in between. The DNA of the CDR3 is TGTGCCAGCAGCCACCTTATTATCAGGGAGCGGAAAAACATTCAGTACTTC. Residues: CASSHLIIRERKNIQYF.

The rearrangement joins TRBV20-1 to TRBJ2-7; tentative D call: TRBD2 (6 bases). Germline-derived CDR1 and CDR2 are DFQATT and SNEGSKA (reference sequence). Trimming removed 1 base at V and 0 bases at J, with 19 bases between. CDR3 length equals 17 residues. Here the CDR3 DNA reads TGCAGTGCTAGAGCGGGTGGGGGAGCGGGTGTCTCCTACGAGCAGTACTTC. This codes for CSARAGGGAGVSYEQYF.

The chain employs TRBV4-1 and TRBJ1-2, with D perhaps matching TRBD1 (6 bases). This CDR3 has 15 amino acids. V was clipped by 0 bases and J by 5 bases, with 13 bases between them. CDR1 is MGHRA and CDR2 is YSYEKL in the germline V gene. The CDR3 sequence: CASSQEQQGNYGYTF. DNA for the CDR3: TGCGCCAGCAGCCAAGAACAACAGGGTAATTATGGCTACACCTTC.

Comment on this clonotype: One junction end disagrees with the germline gene, perhaps due to a read error. V gene TRBV19 combines with J gene TRBJ2-3; D unresolved. Per the germline V gene, CDR1 is LNHDA and CDR2 is SQIVND (reference sequence). CDR3 length: 14 amino acids. The CDR3 is CATSAVSSTDTQYF. DNA for the CDR3: TGTGCCACTAGTGCGGTCTCGAGCACAGATACGCAGTATTTT.

Note on this clonotype: No conserved phenylalanine or tryptophan is present at the end of the CDR3, so a read error is the likely explanation. The rearrangement uses TRBV18 and TRBJ1-4, with D possibly being TRBD1 (5 bases). The CDR3 length is 14 residues. Germline CDR1 and CDR2: KGHSH and LQKENI. V dropped 3 bases and J dropped 5 bases, with 10 bases sitting between them. This chain's CDR3 is CASSPGTGNEKLFL. The CDR3 DNA reads TGTGCCAGCTCACCGGGGACGGGAAATGAAAAACTGTTTCTT.

This clonotype was seen a handful of times. The rearrangement links TRBV12-3 or TRBV12-4 to TRBJ1-2; no definite D call. The V and J ends lost 7 bases and 4 bases respectively, with 10 bases between them. This CDR3 is built from 12 residues. The CDR3 coding sequence is TGTGCCAGCAACAGAGCGGCCTATGGCTACACCTTC. This sequence encodes CASNRAAYGYTF.

This clonotype was counted many times. This chain joins TRBV29-1 and TRBJ2-1; D assignment may be TRBD1 or TRBD2 (5 bases each). This CDR3 has 12 residues. V was cut by 7 bases and J by 6 bases, with 13 bases left in between. CDR1 and CDR2 from the germline V gene are SQVTM and ANQGSEA. The CDR3 loop is CSGELTANEQFF. Written as DNA, the CDR3 is TGCAGCGGGGAGTTGACAGCCAATGAGCAGTTCTTC.